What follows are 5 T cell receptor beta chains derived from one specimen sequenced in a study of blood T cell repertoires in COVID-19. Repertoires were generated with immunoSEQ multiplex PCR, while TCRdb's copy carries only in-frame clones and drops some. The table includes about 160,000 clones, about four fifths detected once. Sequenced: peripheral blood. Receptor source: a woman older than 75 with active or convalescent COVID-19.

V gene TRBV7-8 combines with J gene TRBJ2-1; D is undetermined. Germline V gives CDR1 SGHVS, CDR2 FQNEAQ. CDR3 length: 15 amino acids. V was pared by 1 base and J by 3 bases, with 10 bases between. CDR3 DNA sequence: TGTGCCAGCAGCTTAGTCGCGTCTAACTACAATGAGCAGTTCTTC. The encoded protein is CASSLVASNYNEQFF.

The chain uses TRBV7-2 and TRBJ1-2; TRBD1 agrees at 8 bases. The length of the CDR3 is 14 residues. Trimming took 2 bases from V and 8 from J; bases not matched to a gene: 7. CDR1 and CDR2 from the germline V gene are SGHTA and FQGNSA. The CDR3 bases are TGTGCCAGCAGCTTACCAGGACAGGGCGGCGGCTACACCTTC. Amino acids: CASSLPGQGGGYTF.

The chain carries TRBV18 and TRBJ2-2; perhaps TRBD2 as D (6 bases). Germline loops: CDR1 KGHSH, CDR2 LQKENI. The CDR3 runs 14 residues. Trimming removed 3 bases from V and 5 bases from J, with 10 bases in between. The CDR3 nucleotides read TGTGCCAGCTCACCCCCCGGAGGGACCGGGGAGCTGTTTTTT. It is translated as CASSPPGGTGELFF.

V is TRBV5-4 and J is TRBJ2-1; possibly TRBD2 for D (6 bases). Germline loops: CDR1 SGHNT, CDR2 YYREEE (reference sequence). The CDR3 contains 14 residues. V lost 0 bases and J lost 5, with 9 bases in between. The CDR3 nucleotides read TGTGCCAGCAGCTTGGCTGGAGGGAACAATGAGCAGTTCTTC. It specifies CASSLAGGNNEQFF.

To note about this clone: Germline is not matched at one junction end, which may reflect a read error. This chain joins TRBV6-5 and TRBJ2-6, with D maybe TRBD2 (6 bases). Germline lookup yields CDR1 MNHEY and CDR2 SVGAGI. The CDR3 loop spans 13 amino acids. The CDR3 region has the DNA TGCCTTTCCCGGGAGTCTGGGGCCAACGTCCTGACTTTC. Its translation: CLSRESGANVLTF.